The source of this TCR beta chain is a study of response to subunit inactivated influenza vaccine. Findings and limits, study-wide: Authors suggested few new T cells are recruited by each seasonal influenza vaccination.

The CDR3 covers 15 residues. Germline V gene data show CDR1 as LNHDA and CDR2 as SQIVND (reference sequence). V was trimmed by 4 bases and J by 8 bases, leaving 20 bases between them. TCRdb reprocessed the RT-PCR reads with MiXCR, giving one entry per CDR3 protein. The sample contains around 170,000 distinct CDR3 sequences, around 11% of which appear only once. As for this clonotype: Its specificity is not known.

This specimen was CD8+ T cells sorted from PBMCs, taken around 25 months after vaccination. The V gene is TRBV19, the J gene TRBJ1-1; the D gene is possibly TRBD1 (6 bases). This TCR was recovered from a man aged 50 to 75 who received an inactivated influenza vaccine. The CDR3 sequence is CASSRDSGAAPEAFF. The CDR3 DNA reads as TGTGCCAGTAGTAGGGACTCAGGGGCCGCCCCGGAAGCTTTCTTT.